This T cell receptor beta chain was documented in a study of blood T cell repertoires in COVID-19. About the study: The United States, Italy and Spain supplied acute and convalescent COVID-19 samples. Nucleic acid was either cDNA or gDNA, and it came from T cells, B-cell-depleted T cells, or PBMCs.

Germline V gives CDR1 GTSNPN, CDR2 SVGIG (reference sequence). The V end was cut by 2 bases, the J end by 1 base, with 8 bases between. The CDR3 contains 13 residues. Methods used by the authors: Amplified reference gene primers provided the basis for estimating nucleated cell counts. TCRdb keeps only in-frame clones here, not all; method: immunoSEQ multiplex PCR. The V and J calls and clone size are taken from that table; D and trimming were inferred from the DNA. Among under 200,000 clones listed, roughly 83% were seen once. The clonotype comes from a man younger than 35 with active or convalescent COVID-19. Sequenced: peripheral blood. The chain combines TRBV30 with TRBJ1-1; no clear D gene. This CDR3 is CAWSRQENTEAFF. CDR3 nucleotide sequence: TGTGCCTGGAGTCGCCAGGAGAACACTGAAGCTTTCTTT.